The 27 T cell receptor beta chains in this list originate from one sample, sequenced in a study of blood T cell repertoires in COVID-19. Measured with immunoSEQ multiplex PCR; TCRdb has only the in-frame clones, and not every one. Among under 70,000 clones, 91% were seen once, and the ten largest hold around 7.3%. Sequencing was done on a sample of peripheral blood. The receptors were gathered from a woman aged 55-70 years with active or convalescent COVID-19.

The V and J genes are TRBV7-2 and TRBJ1-5; D remains ambiguous. CDR1 and CDR2 (germline): SGHTA, FQGNSA. The CDR3 extends over 14 amino acids. V was cut by 2 bases and J by 4 bases, with 9 bases left in between. Here the CDR3 reads CASSLTPVNQPQHF. The CDR3 DNA reads TGTGCCAGCAGCTTAACCCCAGTTAATCAGCCCCAGCATTTT.

This CDR3 reads CASSSAVGQGSYGYTF. In nucleotides, the CDR3 is TGTGCCAGCAGTTCCGCCGTCGGACAGGGAAGCTATGGCTACACCTTC. V gene TRBV28 combines with J gene TRBJ1-2; 8 bases map to TRBD1. The J segment lost 4 bases and the V segment lost 4 bases, leaving 11 bases of the junction unmatched. The CDR3 spans 16 residues. The germline CDR1 and CDR2 sequences are MDHEN and SYDVKM.

The rearrangement joins TRBV29-1 to TRBJ1-5, with D unresolved. CDR3 size: 13 residues. Trimming shortened V by 3 bases and J by 9 bases, and 15 bases separated the two germline ends. Germline CDR1 reads SQVTM; CDR2 reads ANQGSEA. DNA for the CDR3: TGCAGCGTTGAGGGCCTTAATGAAGGGCCCCAGCATTTT. Protein: CSVEGLNEGPQHF.

V usage is TRBV7-2 and J usage is TRBJ2-3, with 9 bases aligning to TRBD1. V shed 5 bases and J 2 bases; nucleotides not matched to a gene: 11. This CDR3 is built from 17 residues. Germline CDR1 and CDR2: SGHTA and FQGNSA. The CDR3 spells CASSIRPGQGPTDTQYF. For the CDR3, the DNA is TGTGCCAGCAGCATTAGACCGGGACAGGGACCCACAGATACGCAGTATTTT.

The chain joins TRBV7-9 to TRBJ1-2; 7 nucleotides match TRBD1. After removal of 3 bases from V and 8 bases from J, the junction contained 3 bases not matched to a gene. The CDR3 loop spans 12 amino acids. Germline V gives CDR1 SEHNR, CDR2 FQNEAQ (reference sequence). In DNA form, the CDR3 reads TGTGCCAGCAGCTTCGACAGGGAGGGCTACACCTTC. Amino acids: CASSFDREGYTF.

This clone occurred once. The J gene is TRBJ1-1, the V gene TRBV29-1; D may be TRBD1 (6 bases). CDR1 is SQVTM and CDR2 is ANQGSEA in the germline V gene. Trimming cost V 7 bases and J 1 base, with 10 bases left between them. CDR3 length equals 12 residues. The CDR3 nucleotides are TGCAGCGCCGACAGGCCGAACACTGAAGCTTTCTTT. Encoded protein: CSADRPNTEAFF.

This chain connects TRBV6-2 or TRBV6-3 to TRBJ2-3; 8 nucleotides align to TRBD2. Germline V lookup: CDR1 MNHEY, CDR2 SVGEGT. V shed 5 bases and J 0 bases; nucleotides not matched to a gene: 4. This CDR3 is 15 amino acids long. CDR3 DNA sequence: TGTGCCAGCAGTCGGGCTAGCGGGAGCACAGATACGCAGTATTTT. This gives the protein CASSRASGSTDTQYF.

This chain uses TRBV9 with TRBJ2-5, with 9 bases fitting TRBD1. CDR1 SGDLS and CDR2 YYNGEE come from the germline V gene. After removal of 3 bases from V and 2 bases from J, the junction contained 5 bases not matched to a gene. This CDR3 region has 15 residues. The CDR3 reads CASSAIGTGQETQYF. As DNA, the CDR3 is TGTGCCAGCAGCGCGATCGGGACAGGGCAAGAGACCCAGTACTTC.

The rearrangement joins TRBV3-1 (or the pseudogene TRBV3-2) to TRBJ1-1; TRBD1 matches 7 bases. V trimming: 3 bases; J trimming: 6 bases; junction bases outside the gene matches: 7. CDR3 length equals 14 residues. Germline loops: CDR1 LGHDT, CDR2 YNNKEL (reference sequence). The CDR3 reads CASSHSTGTAEAFF. CDR3 coding DNA: TGTGCCAGCAGCCATTCGACAGGGACCGCTGAAGCTTTCTTT.

V and J are TRBV6-5 and TRBJ1-4; D is undetermined. The CDR3 extends over 14 amino acids. Germline loops: CDR1 MNHEY, CDR2 SVGAGI. Trimming took off 6 bases at V and 4 bases at J, with 12 bases between the two ends. CDR3 coding DNA: TGTGCCAGCAGCCGACGGAGGGATAATGAAAAACTGTTTTTT. Amino acid sequence: CASSRRRDNEKLFF.

The chain employs TRBV27 and TRBJ2-6; 7 bases align to TRBD1. Germline lookup yields CDR1 MNHEY and CDR2 SMNVEV (reference sequence). This CDR3 contains 17 residues. The trim removed 6 bases at V and 0 bases at J, leaving 8 bases unmatched. CDR3 in DNA: TGTGCCAGCAGGAACAGGGGTTCCGTCTCTGGGGCCAACGTCCTGACTTTC. Encoded protein: CASRNRGSVSGANVLTF.

CDR3 coding DNA: TGTGCCAGCAGTTTTGCCCTAGCGGGGGATGATACGCAGTATTTT. It specifies CASSFALAGDDTQYF. The gene calls are TRBV28 and TRBJ2-3; 10 positions agree with TRBD2. This CDR3 has 15 residues. J was trimmed by 6 bases and V by 3 bases; bases with no gene match: 6. CDR1 is MDHEN, CDR2 SYDVKM, per germline.

The genes are TRBV5-1 and TRBJ1-3, with D possibly being TRBD1 (5 bases). The germline V gene encodes CDR1 SGHRS and CDR2 YFSETQ. The CDR3 length is 16 residues. The germline V and J ends were trimmed by 1 base and 0 bases, with 11 bases remaining between them. The CDR3 coding sequence is TGCGCCAGCAGCTTGCAGGGCGGGAGCTCTGGAAACACCATATATTTT. Residues: CASSLQGGSSGNTIYF.

CDR3 sequence (DNA): TGTGCCTGGAGTGAGCGACAAGAGACCCAGTACTTC. Translating gives CAWSERQETQYF. The chain combines TRBV30 with TRBJ2-5; D not certain. This CDR3 comprises 12 residues. The germline V gene encodes CDR1 GTSNPN and CDR2 SVGIG (reference sequence). V lost 1 base, J lost 2 bases, and 5 bases lay in between.

The chain carries TRBV5-1 and TRBJ2-5, with 7 positions matching TRBD1. The CDR3 extends over 15 amino acids. From germline, CDR1 is SGHRS and CDR2 YFSETQ. Trimming removed 1 base from V and 2 bases from J; junction bases left unmatched: 5. In DNA, the CDR3 is TGCGCCAGCAGCTTGCAGTTGACAGGGCAAGAGACCCAGTACTTC. Translating it yields CASSLQLTGQETQYF. Full variable domain (rest looked up from reference TRBV5-1 and TRBJ2-5): KAGVTQTPRYLIKTRGQQVTLSCSPISGHRSVSWYQQTPGQGLQFLFEYFSETQRNKGNFPGRFSGRQFSNSRSEMNVSTLELGDSALYLCASSLQLTGQETQYFGPGTRLLVL.

In nucleotides, the CDR3 is TGTGCCAGCAGTAGACCCACAGGGCTTGGCTATGGCTACACCTTC. This codes for CASSRPTGLGYGYTF. The rearrangement links TRBV28 to TRBJ1-2; possibly TRBD1 for D (6 bases). CDR3 length: 15 residues. Germline V gene sequence: CDR1 MDHEN, CDR2 SYDVKM. Between the trimmed V and J ends, which lost 5 bases and 4 bases, there was a span of 17 bases.

DNA of the CDR3: TGTGCCAGCAGGGACAGGGCCTCCTACGAGCAGTACTTC. Encoded protein: CASRDRASYEQYF. The rearrangement links TRBV6-5 to TRBJ2-7; 8 bases are a match to TRBD1. Germline V gene data show CDR1 as MNHEY and CDR2 as SVGAGI. V was pared by 6 bases and J by 0 bases, with 1 base of the junction left unmatched. This CDR3 region has 13 residues.

The chain has TRBV20-1 and TRBJ2-1, with 8 nucleotides matching TRBD2. The V gene's germline CDR1 is DFQATT and CDR2 SNEGSKA (reference sequence). The CDR3 covers 10 residues. V was clipped by 6 bases and J by 15 bases; unmatched bases: 7. CDR3: CSAPGTSLFF. CDR3 coding DNA: TGCAGTGCCCCCGGGACTAGTTTGTTCTTC.

Concerning this clone itself: Its ends do not fully match the called genes, so a read error is possible. The chain combines TRBV12-5 with TRBJ1-1; TRBD1 agrees at 9 bases. CDR1 is LGHNT, CDR2 FRNRAP, per germline. This CDR3 comprises 13 residues. The CDR3 protein is CASALDRGSEAFF. The CDR3 DNA sequence: TGTGCTAGTGCTTTGGACAGGGGATCTGAAGCTTTCTTT.

This clone was seen a handful of times. V usage is TRBV5-6 and J usage is TRBJ1-1; a possible D gene is TRBD1 (5 bases). Looked up from germline, CDR1 is SGHDT and CDR2 is YYEEEE. Trimming shortened V by 0 bases and J by 2 bases, and 8 bases separated the two germline ends. This CDR3 comprises 14 residues. CDR3 loop: CASSLGRGNTEAFF. The CDR3 DNA sequence: TGTGCCAGCAGCTTGGGTAGGGGTAACACTGAAGCTTTCTTT. Based on the CDR3 plus reference TRBV5-6 and TRBJ1-1, the full variable domain is DAGVTQSPTHLIKTRGQQVTLRCSPKSGHDTVSWYQQALGQGPQFIFQYYEEEERQRGNFPDRFSGHQFPNYSSELNVNALLLGDSALYLCASSLGRGNTEAFFGQGTRLTVV.

V usage is TRBV5-1 and J usage is TRBJ1-5; D not certain. V gave up 4 bases and J gave up 4 bases, with 15 bases separating them. The CDR3 consists of 15 residues. The germline CDR1 and CDR2 sequences are SGHRS and YFSETQ. The CDR3, as DNA: TGCGCCAGCAGCCCTTTTACCGGAGGGAATCAGCCCCAGCATTTT. Amino acid sequence: CASSPFTGGNQPQHF.

The rearrangement links TRBV20-1 to TRBJ1-1; TRBD1 matches at 8 bases. CDR1 and CDR2 (germline): DFQATT, SNEGSKA (reference sequence). This CDR3 has 11 residues. Trimming cost V 6 bases and J 10 bases; bases outside gene matches: 7. This chain's CDR3 is CSALDRGTAFF. In DNA form, the CDR3 reads TGCAGTGCCCTAGACAGGGGTACAGCTTTCTTT.

The genes are TRBV5-1 and TRBJ1-3; D is undetermined. From germline, CDR1 is SGHRS and CDR2 YFSETQ. Trimming stripped 4 bases from V and 0 bases from J, with 2 bases between. CDR3 length: 12 residues. The CDR3 nucleotides read TGCGCCAGCAGCCTCTCTGGAAACACCATATATTTT. This sequence encodes CASSLSGNTIYF.

The chain has TRBV4-1 and TRBJ1-4, with D possibly matching TRBD1 (6 bases). The CDR3 contains 16 residues. The V and J ends lost 0 bases and 8 bases respectively, with 16 bases between them. CDR1 and CDR2 from the germline V gene are MGHRA and YSYEKL. The CDR3 bases are TGCGCCAGCAGCCAAGATTTAGGGGGAAGAGGGGAAAAACTGTTTTTT. It codes for CASSQDLGGRGEKLFF.

The chain has TRBV12-3 or TRBV12-4 and TRBJ2-5, with a possible D match to TRBD1 (5 bases). This CDR3 has 13 residues. Trimming shortened V by 3 bases and J by 2 bases, and 7 bases separated the two germline ends. CDR3 bases: TGTGCCAGCAGTTTGCAGGGTCAAGAGACCCAGTACTTC. This encodes CASSLQGQETQYF.

The CDR3 DNA is TGTGCCAGCAAAGTTTGGTTCATTGGCTGGGGCTACACCTTC. Translating gives CASKVWFIGWGYTF. This rearrangement joins TRBV5-4 to TRBJ1-2, with D hard to call. Germline V gene lookup returns CDR1 SGHNT and CDR2 YYREEE (reference sequence). V was trimmed by 6 bases and J by 8 bases, leaving 20 bases between them. The length of the CDR3 is 14 residues.

This chain uses TRBV4-3 with TRBJ2-2; 8 nucleotides match TRBD2. CDR3 size: 15 residues. Losses at the gene ends were 1 base for V and 6 bases for J; bases not matched to a gene: 4. From germline, CDR1 is LGHNA and CDR2 YSLEER. The CDR3 sequence: CASSQVAGLSGELFF. In DNA form, the CDR3 reads TGCGCCAGCAGCCAAGTAGCGGGATTGTCCGGGGAGCTGTTTTTT.